This T cell receptor (beta chain) was obtained from a study of blood T cell repertoires in COVID-19 (dated by TCRdb to the early 2020s). Regarding the study in general: The collaborator samples originated in the United States, Italy and Spain and spanned the acute and convalescent phases of COVID-19. The prospective study material was composed of cDNA or gDNA derived from T cells, B-cell-depleted T cells, or PBMCs. The dataset comprised deeply sampled blood TCRbeta repertoires from subjects exposed to, actively infected with, or recovered from COVID-19. The repertoires were released in a freely available public database intended as a resource for research on the immune response to SARS-CoV-2. The samples were drawn from the first 160 participants of the ongoing ImmuneRACE study and from some 1,300 subjects provided by 6 global collaborators. The sample metadata nearly always contained a de-identified subject ID, COVID-19 status, age in years and sex. HLA class I and class II types, where available, came from metadata supplied by the sample provider rather than from assay-based typing.

V is pruned by 6 bases and J by 7 bases, leaving 13 bases of the junction without a gene match. For CDR1 and CDR2, the germline V gene (reference sequence) lists SGHNT and YYREEE. From cysteine to phenylalanine, the CDR3 is 17 amino acids long. The DNA shown is the 51-base CDR3, in frame from base 1. Overall results and qualifications from the work: The amount of clinical and demographic metadata varied by source and participant and was provided uncurated.

TCRbeta CDR3 regions were amplified from genomic DNA by means of the immunoSEQ Assay, a bias-controlled multiplex PCR. Turning to the authors' computational methods: The number of nucleated cells in each sample was estimated by amplification of reference gene primers within the assay. To quantify the absolute abundance of each unique TCRbeta CDR3 rearrangement, sequence reads were collapsed and filtered. For each sample, productive Simpson clonality was calculated as the square root of Simpson's diversity index over productive rearrangements. The source is immuneACCESS, and TCRdb retained only in-frame sequences with V and J called. Part of the clones is not carried over; for the studies checked, unresolved V genes explain less than half of this, and the remainder is unexplained. From that table come the V and J calls and clone size; the DNA was used to work out D and trimming. The sample table contains around 370,000 clones; only one count was recorded for about 89% of them. The top ten clones comprise around 6% of the sample.

At one collaborating source in Seattle, patients were enrolled during active infection and were followed longitudinally through the course of disease. Whole blood was collected in K2EDTA tubes by collaborating institutions according to the institutions' own protocols. For TCRbeta analysis, collaborators shipped samples as frozen whole blood, isolated PBMCs, or DNA extracted from either of those sample types. With respect to this clone: Its antigen is not yet known. No much larger clone exists at a distance of one base, and base qualities are not known.

The chain is made from TRBV5-4 and TRBJ2-7; 16 bases in the middle match TRBD2. Sequenced sample: peripheral blood. The clonotype was recovered from a woman between 50 and 59 years old with COVID-19, enrolled during active disease. The sequenced DNA: TGTGCCAGCAACAGGGGGACTAGCGGGAGGGCTGATGGGGAGCAGTACTTC. Its translation reads: CASNRGTSGRADGEQYF.